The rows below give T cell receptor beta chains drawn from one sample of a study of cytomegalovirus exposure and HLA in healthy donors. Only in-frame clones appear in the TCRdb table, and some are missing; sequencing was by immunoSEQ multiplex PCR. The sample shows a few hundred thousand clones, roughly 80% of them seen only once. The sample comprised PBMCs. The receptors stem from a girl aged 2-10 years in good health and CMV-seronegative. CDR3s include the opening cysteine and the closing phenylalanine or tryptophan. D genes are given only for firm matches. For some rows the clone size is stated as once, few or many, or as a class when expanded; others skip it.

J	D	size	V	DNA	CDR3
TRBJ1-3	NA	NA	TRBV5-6	TGTGCCAGCAGCTTGTTTCTAGGCACTACCGGAAACACCATATATTTT	CASSLFLGTTGNTIYF
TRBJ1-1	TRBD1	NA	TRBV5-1	TGCGCCAGCAGCGCCGGGACAGGTAACTGGGTGAACACTGAAGCTTTCTTT	CASSAGTGNWVNTEAFF
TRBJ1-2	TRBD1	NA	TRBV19	TGTGCCAGTAGTCCTCCAAGCGGACAGGAAACCTATGGCTACACCTTC	CASSPPSGQETYGYTF
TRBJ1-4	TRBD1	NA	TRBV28	TGTGCCAGCAGCTTACCCGGGACAGCTAATGAAAAACTGTTTTTT	CASSLPGTANEKLFF
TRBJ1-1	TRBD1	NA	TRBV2	TGTGCCAGCACTGGCAGGGGGAACATGAACACTGAAGCTTTCTTT	CASTGRGNMNTEAFF
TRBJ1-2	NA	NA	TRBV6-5	TGTGCCAGCAGCCGCCGACAGGCGACCTATGGCTACACCTTC	CASSRRQATYGYTF
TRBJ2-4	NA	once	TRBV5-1	TGCGCCAGCAGGTACACCGGGGGAAACATTCAGTACTTC	CASRYTGGNIQYF
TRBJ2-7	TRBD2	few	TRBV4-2	TGTGCCAGCAGCCTCGATGTGGGGGGGAACTGGGGCGAGCAGTACTTC	CASSLDVGGNWGEQYF
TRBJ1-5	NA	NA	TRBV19	TGTGCCAGTAGTATTTCAGGAGGAGATCATCAGCCCCAGCATTTT	CASSISGGDHQPQHF
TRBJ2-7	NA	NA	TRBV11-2	TGTGCCAGCAGCCCACCACGGGGCGAGCAGTACTTC	CASSPPRGEQYF
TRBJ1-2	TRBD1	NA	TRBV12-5	TGTGCTAGTGGTTTGGTACCCGGGACAGGCGTCACTAACTATGGCTACACCTTC	CASGLVPGTGVTNYGYTF
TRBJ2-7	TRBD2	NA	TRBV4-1	TGCGCCAGCAGCCAAGATCTGCCGGGACTAGCTCGCGAGCAGTACTTC	CASSQDLPGLAREQYF
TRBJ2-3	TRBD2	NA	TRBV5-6	TGTGCCAGCAGCTTGGGGCTTGGCGGGAGGGCCGAAATGGATACGCAGTATTTT	CASSLGLGGRAEMDTQYF
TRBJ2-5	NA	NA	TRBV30	TGTGCCTGGTCCCGCGGGGGCAAAGAGACCCAGTACTTC	CAWSRGGKETQYF
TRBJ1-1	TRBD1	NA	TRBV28	TGTGCCAGCAGGTTGACAGGGAGGAACACTGAAGCTTTCTTT	CASRLTGRNTEAFF